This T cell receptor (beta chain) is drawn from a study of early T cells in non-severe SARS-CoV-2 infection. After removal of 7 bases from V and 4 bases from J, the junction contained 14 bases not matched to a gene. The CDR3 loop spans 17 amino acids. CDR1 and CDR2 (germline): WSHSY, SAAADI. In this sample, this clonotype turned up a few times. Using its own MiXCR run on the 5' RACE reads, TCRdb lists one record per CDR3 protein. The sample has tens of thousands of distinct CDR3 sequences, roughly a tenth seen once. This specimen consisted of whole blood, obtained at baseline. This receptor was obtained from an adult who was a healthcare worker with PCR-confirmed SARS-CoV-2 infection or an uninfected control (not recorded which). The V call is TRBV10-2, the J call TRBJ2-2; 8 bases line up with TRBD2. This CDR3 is CASTSTGGGRGTGELFF. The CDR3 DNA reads TGCGCCAGCACCTCTACCGGGGGGGGCCGAGGCACCGGGGAGCTGTTTTTT.